These 27 T cell receptor beta chains originate from one sample sequenced in a study of blood T cell repertoires in COVID-19. Here immunoSEQ multiplex PCR was the method, and the copy in TCRdb shows in-frame clones only, minus some. The sample has nearly 95,000 clones, almost 90% seen once; the top ten hold about 1.5%. The specimen sequenced was peripheral blood. The source is a human donor with active COVID-19. The donor label of this sample is uncertain.

This clone was detected only once. CDR3 bases: TGTGCCAGCAGCTCCACAGGGTTCAGTTCACCCCTCCACTTT. Its protein product is CASSSTGFSSPLHF. The chain has TRBV5-6 and TRBJ1-6, with a weak D call TRBD1 (6 bases). Germline CDR1 reads SGHDT; CDR2 reads YYEEEE. The CDR3 loop spans 14 amino acids. Trimming took off 3 bases at V and 9 bases at J, with 13 bases between the two ends.

V usage is TRBV6-5 and J usage is TRBJ2-5; D is undetermined. Looked up from germline, CDR1 is MNHEY and CDR2 is SVGAGI. This CDR3 has 13 residues. Trimming removed 8 bases from V and 2 bases from J, with 12 bases in between. CDR3 in DNA: TGTGCCAGCGAGCGAGCCAGACAAGAGACCCAGTACTTC. Its translation is CASERARQETQYF.

In its sample, this clone was seen once. The V and J genes are TRBV9 and TRBJ1-2, with D maybe TRBD1 (5 bases). The CDR3 has 16 amino acids. V lost 3 bases, J lost 0 bases, and 15 bases lay in between. The germline V gene encodes CDR1 SGDLS and CDR2 YYNGEE. The CDR3 coding sequence is TGTGCCAGCAGCGACCCCTCAGGGCTACCTAACTATGGCTACACCTTC. Its translation: CASSDPSGLPNYGYTF.

This chain links TRBV19 with TRBJ1-6, with 7 bases identical to TRBD1. CDR3 length equals 14 residues. V shed 7 bases, J shed 7 bases, and the junction held 7 bases outside the gene matches. Germline V CDR1 and CDR2: LNHDA, SQIVND (reference sequence). CDR3 in amino acids: CASTPGQSNSPLHF. CDR3 in DNA: TGTGCCAGTACCCCGGGACAGTCGAATTCACCCCTCCACTTT. The variable domain in full, with the rest retrieved from reference TRBV19 and TRBJ1-6, is DGGITQSPKYLFRKEGQNVTLSCEQNLNHDAMYWYRQDPGQGLRLIYYSQIVNDFQKGDIAEGYSVSREKKESFPLTVTSAQKNPTAFYLCASTPGQSNSPLHFGNGTRLTVT.

The CDR3 region has the DNA TGCGCCAGCAGCCCCCGGACAGCTTCACCCCTCCACTTT. It yields the protein CASSPRTASPLHF. J is TRBJ1-6 and V is TRBV4-3; possible D gene TRBD1, 6 bases. The CDR3 runs to 13 residues. Trimming cost V 4 bases and J 9 bases, with 10 bases left between them. Germline values: CDR1 LGHNA, CDR2 YSLEER.

J is TRBJ1-3 and V is TRBV7-6; 8 nucleotides align to TRBD1. The CDR3 has 14 residues. The ends lost 5 bases at V and 2 bases at J; junction bases unmatched: 2. Germline CDR1 SGHVS, CDR2 FNYEAQ. CDR3 sequence (DNA): TGTGCCAGCAGCCTACAGGGGGCTGGAAACACCATATATTTT. It encodes CASSLQGAGNTIYF.

The V and J genes are TRBV2 and TRBJ1-2, with a possible D match to TRBD1 (6 bases). The CDR3 is made up of 15 amino acids. Germline lookup yields CDR1 SNHLY and CDR2 FYNNEI. Trimming pared 4 bases from V and 4 bases from J, leaving 16 bases between. CDR3 in amino acids: CASSGGGRTGYGYTF. CDR3 DNA: TGTGCCAGCAGTGGCGGGGGGCGCACGGGCTATGGCTACACCTTC.

The CDR3 DNA reads as TGCGCCAGCAGCCAAGAACCCCAGAGAAGGACTAGCGGGGGGGCAGATACGCAGTATTTT. Translated, it gives CASSQEPQRRTSGGADTQYF. This chain links TRBV4-3 with TRBJ2-3; TRBD2 matches 15 bases. Trimming cost V 0 bases and J 4 bases; bases outside gene matches: 11. This CDR3 has 20 residues. Germline V CDR1 and CDR2: LGHNA, YSLEER.

This chain links TRBV7-9 with TRBJ2-1; 12 nucleotides agree with TRBD1. The CDR3 has 16 residues. Unmatched junction bases numbered 9, after V lost 3 bases and J lost 9 bases. Germline V gene sequence: CDR1 SEHNR, CDR2 FQNEAQ (reference sequence). The CDR3 loop reads CASSFKGQGARGEQFF. For the CDR3, the DNA is TGTGCCAGCAGCTTTAAGGGACAGGGGGCGCGTGGTGAGCAGTTCTTC.

V usage is TRBV19 and J usage is TRBJ1-1; D is uncertain. V dropped 3 bases and J dropped 3 bases, with 11 bases sitting between them. Germline CDR1 LNHDA, CDR2 SQIVND (reference sequence). The CDR3 totals 14 residues. CDR3 region: CASSINREHTEAFF. CDR3 DNA: TGTGCCAGTAGTATCAATAGGGAGCACACTGAAGCTTTCTTT.

This chain uses TRBV4-1 with TRBJ1-3, with D possibly being TRBD1 (5 bases). The germline V and J ends were trimmed by 1 base and 1 base, with 17 bases remaining between them. The CDR3 runs 18 residues. CDR1 is MGHRA and CDR2 is YSYEKL in the germline V gene. The CDR3 reads CASSQGVLGVASGNTIYF. In nucleotides, the CDR3 is TGCGCCAGCAGCCAAGGCGTTTTAGGGGTTGCGTCTGGAAACACCATATATTTT.

V and J are TRBV2 and TRBJ2-2; 13 nucleotides match TRBD2. The trim removed 5 bases at V and 6 bases at J, leaving 3 bases unmatched. Looked up from germline, CDR1 is SNHLY and CDR2 is FYNNEI. The CDR3 is made up of 15 amino acids. The CDR3 is CASSTSGGVAGELFF. The DNA of the CDR3 is TGTGCCAGCAGTACTAGCGGGGGGGTAGCCGGGGAGCTGTTTTTT.

This chain links TRBV14 with TRBJ1-2; D might be TRBD1 (5 bases). The V end lost 8 bases, the J end lost 6 bases, and 13 bases lay between the germline ends. This CDR3 has 12 residues. CDR1 and CDR2 (germline): SGHDN, FVKESK. CDR3: CASSPGGNGYTF. The DNA of the CDR3 is TGTGCCAGCTCCCCCGGGGGGAATGGCTACACCTTC.

V is TRBV13 and J is TRBJ2-1, with 7 bases that match TRBD1. This CDR3 has 17 amino acids. V gave up 5 bases and J gave up 3 bases; unmatched junction bases: 13. Per germline, CDR1 PRHDT and CDR2 FYEKMQ (reference sequence). The DNA of the CDR3 is TGTGCCAGCAGCCTGCCGGGGACAGTGTGGCTCTACAATGAGCAGTTCTTC. It codes for CASSLPGTVWLYNEQFF.

This clone occurred once. In nucleotides, the CDR3 is TGTGCCAGCAGCGACAGGGGGCACTCCTACGAGCAGTACTTC. This sequence encodes CASSDRGHSYEQYF. V gene TRBV6-2 or TRBV6-3 combines with J gene TRBJ2-7; 10 bases are a match to TRBD1. The V gene's germline CDR1 is MNHEY and CDR2 SVGEGT. After removal of 6 bases from V and 0 bases from J, the junction contained 2 bases not matched to a gene. The CDR3 has 14 residues.

The V and J genes are TRBV7-9 and TRBJ1-2; 8 bases fit TRBD1. This CDR3 spans 15 amino acids. Losses at the gene ends were 5 bases for V and 4 bases for J; bases not matched to a gene: 9. The germline CDR1 and CDR2 sequences are SEHNR and FQNEAQ (reference sequence). The CDR3 sequence: CASSPPQGAGYGYTF. CDR3 nucleotide sequence: TGTGCCAGCAGCCCCCCGCAGGGGGCGGGCTATGGCTACACCTTC.

The gene calls are TRBV4-3 and TRBJ2-7, with D unresolved. Trimming removed 4 bases from V and 3 bases from J, with 10 bases in between. The germline gives CDR1 LGHNA, CDR2 YSLEER. The CDR3 has 13 residues. CDR3 bases: TGCGCCAGCAGCCCAAACTCGGGCTACGAGCAGTACTTC. It encodes CASSPNSGYEQYF.

The chain uses TRBV28 and TRBJ1-5; 10 bases fit TRBD1. The CDR3 consists of 14 residues. Germline lookup yields CDR1 MDHEN and CDR2 SYDVKM. V gave up 8 bases and J gave up 3 bases; unmatched junction bases: 4. The CDR3 DNA is TGTGCCAGCCGGGACAGGGGCTCCAATCAGCCCCAGCATTTT. Protein product: CASRDRGSNQPQHF.

The rearrangement links TRBV5-1 to TRBJ2-4, with D tentatively TRBD1 (5 bases). The CDR3 is 13 amino acids. V was trimmed by 6 bases and J by 8 bases, leaving 15 bases between them. The germline gives CDR1 SGHRS, CDR2 YFSETQ. CDR3 residues: CASNEGVGHIQYF. DNA for the CDR3: TGCGCCAGCAACGAAGGAGTGGGGCACATTCAGTACTTC.

The chain joins TRBV5-1 to TRBJ2-3; 9 bases agree with TRBD1. Losses at the gene ends were 5 bases for V and 0 bases for J; bases not matched to a gene: 1. The germline V gene encodes CDR1 SGHRS and CDR2 YFSETQ. This CDR3 contains 14 residues. The CDR3: CASRQGASTDTQYF. The DNA for the CDR3 is TGCGCCAGCAGACAGGGGGCGAGCACAGATACGCAGTATTTT.

The V gene is TRBV5-6, the J gene TRBJ2-7; 9 bases are shared with TRBD2. Germline values: CDR1 SGHDT, CDR2 YYEEEE. The V segment lost 2 bases and the J segment 2 bases; nucleotides outside the gene matches: 8. The CDR3 loop spans 16 amino acids. CDR3 protein: CASSFGVSSGTYEQYF. CDR3 nucleotide sequence: TGTGCCAGCAGCTTTGGGGTTTCTAGCGGGACCTACGAGCAGTACTTC.

This chain uses TRBV4-3 with TRBJ1-4; a weak D match, TRBD1 (6 bases). V lost 0 bases to trimming and J lost 7 bases, with 12 bases between them. This CDR3 spans 15 amino acids. Per germline, CDR1 LGHNA and CDR2 YSLEER. CDR3 sequence: CASSQEPQGFEKLFF. In DNA form, the CDR3 reads TGCGCCAGCAGCCAAGAGCCACAGGGATTTGAAAAACTGTTTTTT.

The V and J genes are TRBV10-1 and TRBJ1-1; 7 bases match TRBD1. With V trimmed by 7 bases and J by 4 bases, 9 bases remained unmatched. The germline V gene encodes CDR1 WNHNN and CDR2 SYGVQD (reference sequence). CDR3 size: 14 residues. CDR3 DNA: TGCGCCAGCAATGCGACAGGGTTTGGCACTGAAGCTTTCTTT. Its protein is CASNATGFGTEAFF.

The chain employs TRBV6-5 and TRBJ2-3; TRBD2 might be the D (5 bases). Between the trimmed V and J ends, which lost 2 bases and 3 bases, there was a span of 9 bases. Germline V gene sequence: CDR1 MNHEY, CDR2 SVGAGI. CDR3 length equals 14 residues. CDR3 coding DNA: TGTGCCAGCAGTTACGCCAGGACTACAGATACGCAGTATTTT. Amino acid sequence: CASSYARTTDTQYF.

Here the CDR3 reads CASSYIGGGPSGTQYF. The CDR3 nucleotides are TGTGCCAGCAGTTACATCGGCGGGGGGCCCTCCGGAACCCAGTACTTC. The rearrangement links TRBV6-5 to TRBJ2-5; 8 positions match TRBD2. V was clipped by 2 bases and J by 8 bases; unmatched bases: 13. Germline values: CDR1 MNHEY, CDR2 SVGAGI. This CDR3 contains 16 residues.

The chain joins TRBV19 to TRBJ2-5; the D gene is possibly TRBD2 (5 bases). The CDR3 loop spans 14 amino acids. Germline V gives CDR1 LNHDA, CDR2 SQIVND (reference sequence). The V end was cut by 2 bases, the J end by 7 bases, with 14 bases between. CDR3 DNA: TGTGCCAGTAGTATAAGAGGGCCCGGCGGGACCCAGTACTTC. It codes for CASSIRGPGGTQYF.

As DNA, the CDR3 is TGTGCCAGCAGCTTGTTTACGGGGGGTGCTGGAAACACCATATATTTT. It translates to CASSLFTGGAGNTIYF. The rearrangement uses TRBV5-6 and TRBJ1-3; D is possibly TRBD1 (5 bases). The CDR3 sequence is 16 residues long. The germline V gene has CDR1 SGHDT and CDR2 YYEEEE. V was pared by 1 base and J by 2 bases, with 13 bases between.